These T cell receptor beta chains were read from a single sample in a study of T cells in Graves' hyperthyroidism and ophthalmopathy. TCRdb analysed the multiplex PCR reads with MiXCR anew, one entry per CDR3 protein. The data contain roughly 290,000 distinct CDR3 sequences, 15% to 20% of them seen just once; the ten biggest clones take up about 51%. Sequencing used blood. The receptors were sampled from a woman aged 60-75 years with Graves' ophthalmopathy. Each CDR3 is given with its conserved first and last residue. The order of the fields is D gene, clone size, V gene, J gene, CDR3 protein, CDR3 DNA. D genes are given only for firm matches. A row's size may be missing; if present it is once, few, many or a size class.

-,-,TRBV4-3,TRBJ1-2,CASSQDGQQSYGYTF,TGCGCCAGCAGCCAAGACGGACAGCAATCGTATGGCTACACCTTC
TRBD2,-,TRBV20-1,TRBJ2-3,CSARGLAGGSADTQYF,TGCAGTGCTAGGGGGCTAGCGGGAGGAAGCGCAGATACGCAGTATTTT
-,few,TRBV7-9,TRBJ2-7,CASSRAPGYEQYF,TGTGCCAGCAGCCGGGCCCCGGGCTACGAGCAGTACTTC
TRBD1,many,TRBV28,TRBJ1-1,CASRPIYNRGGSMNTEAFF,TGTGCCAGCAGACCGATATACAACAGGGGGGGTTCCATGAACACTGAAGCTTTCTTT
-,many,TRBV6-1,TRBJ2-5,CASVHALRETQYF,TGTGCCAGCGTCCATGCGTTGCGGGAGACCCAGTACTTC
TRBD2,-,TRBV6-1,TRBJ2-2,CASVSPRAAGGSNTGELFF,TGTGCCAGCGTATCACCCAGGGCAGCGGGGGGATCGAACACCGGGGAGCTGTTTTTT
TRBD1,many,TRBV6-1,TRBJ1-2,CASSVGQPIYGYTF,TGTGCCAGCAGTGTGGGACAGCCAATCTATGGCTACACCTTC
-,few,TRBV7-9,TRBJ1-2,CASSPDIDGYTF,TGTGCCAGCAGCCCCGACATAGATGGCTACACCTTC
-,few,TRBV6-2/TRBV6-3,TRBJ2-3,CASSYVGSSFLYF,TGTGCCAGCAGTTACGTCGGTAGCAGCTTCTTGTATTTT
TRBD1,-,TRBV9,TRBJ2-1,CASSAGGTGYIDEQFF,TGTGCCAGCAGCGCAGGCGGGACAGGGTATATCGACGAGCAGTTCTTC
-,-,TRBV12-3/TRBV12-4,TRBJ1-1,CASSEQTVNTGAFF,TGTGCCAGCAGTGAGCAGACCGTTAACACTGGAGCTTTCTTT
-,few,TRBV20-1,TRBJ1-2,CVCPVGSYGYTF,TGCGTCTGCCCGGTAGGAAGCTATGGCTACACCTTC
-,-,TRBV4-1,TRBJ2-3,CASSRRPGGGDAQYF,TGCGCCAGCAGCCGACGACCTGGGGGTGGGGATGCGCAGTATTTT
-,many,TRBV12-5,TRBJ2-1,CASGLATTSNEQFF,TGTGCTAGTGGTTTGGCCACAACTAGCAATGAGCAGTTCTTC
-,-,TRBV6-2/TRBV6-3,TRBJ1-2,CASSHSGYGYTF,TGTGCCAGCAGTCACTCGGGGTATGGCTACACCTTC
TRBD1,many,TRBV28,TRBJ2-3,CASSSRDRGQDTQYF,TGTGCCAGCAGTTCCCGGGACAGGGGGCAAGATACGCAGTATTTT
TRBD1,-,TRBV12-3/TRBV12-4,TRBJ1-2,CASRRLGQGANYGHTF,TGTGCCAGCAGAAGACTGGGACAGGGGGCTAACTATGGCCACACCTTC
-,many,TRBV5-1,TRBJ1-2,CASRPGDSNYGYTF,TGCGCCAGCAGACCGGGGGACTCCAACTATGGCTACACCTTC
-,-,TRBV7-2,TRBJ2-7,CASSLGQPIYEQYF,TGTGCCAGCAGCTTAGGGCAGCCGATCTACGAGCAGTACTTC
-,many,TRBV20-1,TRBJ1-5,CSAERRAGETGNQPQHF,TGCAGTGCTGAACGTCGAGCAGGGGAGACGGGCAATCAGCCCCAGCATTTT
-,many,TRBV7-9,TRBJ1-6,CASSSPGGGGSPLHF,TGTGCCAGCAGCTCTCCCGGTGGAGGGGGTTCACCCCTCCACTTT
-,-,TRBV20-1,TRBJ1-2,CSSAGQLYGYTF,TGCAGTTCTGCGGGACAACTTTATGGCTACACCTTC
-,-,TRBV5-1,TRBJ2-5,CASSLGEIRETQYF,TGCGCCAGCAGCTTGGGAGAGATACGAGAGACCCAGTACTTC
TRBD1,many,TRBV6-1,TRBJ1-2,CASIIGQGTNYGYTF,TGTGCCAGCATTATTGGACAGGGGACTAACTATGGCTACACCTTC
-,-,TRBV4-1,TRBJ1-6,CASSQDSGTLYSPLHF,TGCGCCAGCAGCCAAGATTCTGGGACACTCTATTCACCCCTCCACTTT
-,-,TRBV20-1,TRBJ1-4,CSATGPGDQKLFF,TGCAGTGCTACGGGACCGGGCGATCAAAAACTGTTTTTT
TRBD2,-,TRBV10-2,TRBJ2-7,CASSVSGGGSYEQYF,TGCGCCAGCAGTGTGTCAGGCGGGGGATCTTACGAGCAGTACTTC
TRBD1,-,TRBV5-8,TRBJ2-7,CASRSTGTGSGEQYF,TGTGCCAGCAGAAGCACGGGGACAGGTTCTGGCGAGCAGTACTTC
-,many,TRBV20-1,TRBJ2-7,CSARRGDYEQYF,TGCAGTGCTAGAAGGGGTGACTACGAGCAGTACTTC
-,many,TRBV12-3/TRBV12-4,TRBJ1-6,CASSSAGRGLSPLHF,TGTGCCAGCAGTTCCGCGGGCAGGGGATTATCACCCCTCCACTTT
-,many,TRBV28,TRBJ2-7,CASSPRFSSEQYF,TGTGCCAGCAGCCCCCGGTTTAGCTCCGAGCAGTACTTC
-,many,TRBV19,TRBJ1-5,CASSRSNQPQHF,TGTGCCAGTAGTCGATCCAATCAGCCCCAGCATTTT
-,-,TRBV20-1,TRBJ2-3,CSASFEEWVTDTQYF,TGCAGTGCTAGTTTTGAGGAGTGGGTCACAGATACGCAGTATTTT
-,many,TRBV11-2,TRBJ2-5,CASSAPSGEETQYF,TGTGCCAGCAGCGCCCCGTCCGGGGAAGAGACCCAGTACTTC
TRBD2,many,TRBV18,TRBJ2-7,CASSPPAEASGVGYEQYF,TGTGCCAGCTCACCACCGGCTGAGGCTAGCGGAGTGGGCTACGAGCAGTACTTC
-,-,TRBV5-1,TRBJ1-4,CASTLGGLTNEKLFF,TGCGCCAGCACTTTAGGGGGGCTGACTAATGAAAAACTGTTTTTT
TRBD2,-,TRBV7-9,TRBJ2-1,CASSDLGGAGYNEQFF,TGTGCCAGCAGCGATCTCGGGGGGGCCGGGTACAATGAGCAGTTCTTC